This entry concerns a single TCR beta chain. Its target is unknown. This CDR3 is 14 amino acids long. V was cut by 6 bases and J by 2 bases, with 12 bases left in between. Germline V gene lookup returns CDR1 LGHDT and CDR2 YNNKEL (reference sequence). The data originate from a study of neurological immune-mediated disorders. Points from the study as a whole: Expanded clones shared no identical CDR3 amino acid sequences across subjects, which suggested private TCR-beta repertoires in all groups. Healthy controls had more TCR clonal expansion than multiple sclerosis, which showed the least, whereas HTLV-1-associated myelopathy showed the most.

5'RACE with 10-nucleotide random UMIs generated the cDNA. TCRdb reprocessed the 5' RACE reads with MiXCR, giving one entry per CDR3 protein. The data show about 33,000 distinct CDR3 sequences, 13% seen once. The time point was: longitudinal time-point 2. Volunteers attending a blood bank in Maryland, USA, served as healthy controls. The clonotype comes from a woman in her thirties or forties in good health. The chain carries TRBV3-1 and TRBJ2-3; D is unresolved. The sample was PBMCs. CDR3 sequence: CASRSRVVTDTQYF. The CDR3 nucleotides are TGTGCCAGCAGGTCCCGGGTGGTCACAGATACGCAGTATTTT.